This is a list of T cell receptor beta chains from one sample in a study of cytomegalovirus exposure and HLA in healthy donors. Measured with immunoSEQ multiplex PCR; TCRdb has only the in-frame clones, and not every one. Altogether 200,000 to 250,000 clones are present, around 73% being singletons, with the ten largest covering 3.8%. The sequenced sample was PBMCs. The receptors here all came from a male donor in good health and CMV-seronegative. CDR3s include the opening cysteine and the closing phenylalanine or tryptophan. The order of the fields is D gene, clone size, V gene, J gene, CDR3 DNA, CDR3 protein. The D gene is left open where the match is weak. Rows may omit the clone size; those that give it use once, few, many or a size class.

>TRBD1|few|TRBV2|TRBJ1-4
TGTGCCAGCATCCGTGACAGGGGGCGAGGTGAAAAACTGTTTTTT
CASIRDRGRGEKLFF
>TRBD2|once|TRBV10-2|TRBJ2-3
TGCGCCAGCAAGCTAGCGGGAGAATATACGCAGTATTTT
CASKLAGEYTQYF
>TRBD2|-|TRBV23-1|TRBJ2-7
TGCGCCAGCAGTCAATCTCTTCGTGGTAGCGGGAGAGAATGTGGTCCCTACGAGCAGTACTTC
CASSQSLRGSGRECGPYEQYF
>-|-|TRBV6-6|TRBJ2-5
TGTGCCAGCAGTTACCCTCCCGAGACCCAGTACTTC
CASSYPPETQYF
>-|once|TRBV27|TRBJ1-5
TGTGCCAGCAGTTTGATAGGCAATCAGCCCCAGCATTTT
CASSLIGNQPQHF
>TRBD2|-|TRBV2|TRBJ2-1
TGTGCCAGCAGGTTAGCGGGAGGGCTACACGAGCAGTTCTTC
CASRLAGGLHEQFF
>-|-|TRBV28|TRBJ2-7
TGTGCCAGCAGTTTAGATGGGGGAGGCTCCTACGAGCAGTACTTC
CASSLDGGGSYEQYF
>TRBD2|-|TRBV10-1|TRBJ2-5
TGCGCCACCCAAGCGGGAGTTTTCCAGACCCAGTACTTC
CATQAGVFQTQYF
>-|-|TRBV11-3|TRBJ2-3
TGTGCCAGCAGCTTGTCCAACTCCCTCACAGATACGCAGTATTTT
CASSLSNSLTDTQYF
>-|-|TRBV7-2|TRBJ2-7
TGTGCCAGCAGCTTAGGGCAGGGCCTCTCCTACGAGCAGTACTTC
CASSLGQGLSYEQYF
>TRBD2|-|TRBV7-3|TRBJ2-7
TGTGCCAGCAGCTCGACTAGCGGGAGCATATACGAGCAGTACTTC
CASSSTSGSIYEQYF
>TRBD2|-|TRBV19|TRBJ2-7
TGTGCCAGTAGTCTCACCGGGACTAGCGGGAGAGACGAGCAGTACTTC
CASSLTGTSGRDEQYF
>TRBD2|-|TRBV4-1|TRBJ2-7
TGCGCCAGCAGCCAAGATTCGGGGGCTCGGACTAGCGGGCCCTCCTACGAGCAGTACTTC
CASSQDSGARTSGPSYEQYF
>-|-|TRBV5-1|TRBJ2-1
TGCGCCAGCAGGGACTACCGGAGCTCCTACAATGAGCAGTTCTTC
CASRDYRSSYNEQFF
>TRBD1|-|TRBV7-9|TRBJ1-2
TGTGCCAGCAACCCGGACAGGGGAGTTTATGGCTACACCTTC
CASNPDRGVYGYTF
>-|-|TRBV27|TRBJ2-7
TGTGCCAGCAGTTTTAACTCCTACGAGCAGTACTTC
CASSFNSYEQYF
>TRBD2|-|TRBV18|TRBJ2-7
TGTGCCAGCTCACCGTCGACGAGGGGGACTAGCGCTATTCGAGGTGACCACGAGCAGTACTTC
CASSPSTRGTSAIRGDHEQYF
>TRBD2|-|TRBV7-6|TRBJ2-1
TGTGCCAGCAGCTTGCCCGGGGGGGGGATCTCCTACAATGAGCAGTTCTTC
CASSLPGGGISYNEQFF
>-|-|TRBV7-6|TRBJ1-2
TGTGCCAGCAGCTTAGAGGGGCGCACTAACTATGGCTACACCTTC
CASSLEGRTNYGYTF
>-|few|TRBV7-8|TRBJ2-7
TGTGCCAGCAGCTTAGGTTGGGGGCCAGTGAGCTCCTACGAGCAGTACTTC
CASSLGWGPVSSYEQYF
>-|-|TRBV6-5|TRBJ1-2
TGTGCCAGCAGCCCACGGGACACTAACTATGGCTACACCTTC
CASSPRDTNYGYTF
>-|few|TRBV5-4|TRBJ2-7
TGTGCCAGCAGCTTAACAGGGAATTCCTACGAGCAGTACTTC
CASSLTGNSYEQYF
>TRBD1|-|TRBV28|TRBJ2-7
TGTGCCAGCAGTCGCACCGGGACAGCCTCCTACGAGCAGTACTTC
CASSRTGTASYEQYF
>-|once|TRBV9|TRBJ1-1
TGTGCCAGCAGCGTGGAGGGCGTCACTGAAGCTTTCTTT
CASSVEGVTEAFF
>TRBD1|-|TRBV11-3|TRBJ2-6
TGTGCCAGCAGCACCACAGGGGGCTCTGGGGCCAACGTCCTGACTTTC
CASSTTGGSGANVLTF
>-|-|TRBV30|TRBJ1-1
TGTGCCTGGAGTGGCGGGGGGAGTGACACTGAAGCTTTCTTT
CAWSGGGSDTEAFF
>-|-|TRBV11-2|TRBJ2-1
TGTGCCAGCAGCTTTCTGTCCGGGAGCTCCTACAATGAGCAGTTCTTC
CASSFLSGSSYNEQFF
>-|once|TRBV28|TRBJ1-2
TGTGCCAGCAGTGTCCACCAGGGGAAGGACTATGGCTACACCTTC
CASSVHQGKDYGYTF
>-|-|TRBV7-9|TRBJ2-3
TGTGCCAGCAGCTTATTCCTAGCCCTACCTGAGACGCAGTATTTT
CASSLFLALPETQYF
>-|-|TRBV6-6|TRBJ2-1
TGTGCCAGCAGCAACGGAATGACTAGTAGTTACAATGAGCAGTTCTTC
CASSNGMTSSYNEQFF
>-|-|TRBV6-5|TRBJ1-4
TGTGCCAGCAGTTCGAACCCGGGACTTGACGAAAAACTGTTTTTT
CASSSNPGLDEKLFF
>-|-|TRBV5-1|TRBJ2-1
TGCGCCAGCAGCACCGGGGGTAGCTCCTACAATGAGCAGTTCTTC
CASSTGGSSYNEQFF
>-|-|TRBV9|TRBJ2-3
TGTGCCAGCAGCGTAGGGAATGGGGCTAGTTCTCATACGCAGTATTTT
CASSVGNGASSHTQYF
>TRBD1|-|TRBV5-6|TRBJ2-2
TGTGCCAGCAGCTCATACGGACAGGCGGCGGGCACCGGGGAGCTGTTTTTT
CASSSYGQAAGTGELFF
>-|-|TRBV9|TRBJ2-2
TGTGCCAGCAGCGTGGACCCGGGAACCGGGGAGCTGTTTTTT
CASSVDPGTGELFF
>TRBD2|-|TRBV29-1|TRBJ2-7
TGCAGCGCGCGCCGGGGGGTCTACGAGCAGTACTTC
CSARRGVYEQYF
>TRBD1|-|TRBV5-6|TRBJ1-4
TGTGCCAGCAGCGGGGGACAGCCTAATGAAAAACTGTTTTTT
CASSGGQPNEKLFF
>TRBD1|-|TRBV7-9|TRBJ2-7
TGTGCCAGCAGCGCGCAGGGGGACCTTGCCCTCCGGCAGTACTTC
CASSAQGDLALRQYF
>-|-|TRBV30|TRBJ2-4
TGTGCCTGGAGTGTACGTGCGGGAAACATTCAGTACTTC
CAWSVRAGNIQYF
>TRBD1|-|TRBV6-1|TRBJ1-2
TGTGCCAGCAGTAAAGACAGGGGAAGTGGCTACACCTTC
CASSKDRGSGYTF
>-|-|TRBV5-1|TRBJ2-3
TGCGCCAGCAGCTTTCGGCAGGGCACAGATACGCAGTATTTT
CASSFRQGTDTQYF
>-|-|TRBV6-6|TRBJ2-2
TGTGCCAGCAGTTACTCGAACAGTCTTAGGACCGGGGAGCTGTTTTTT
CASSYSNSLRTGELFF
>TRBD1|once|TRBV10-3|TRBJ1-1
TGTGCCATCAGAGGGACAGGGAACACTGAAGCTTTCTTT
CAIRGTGNTEAFF
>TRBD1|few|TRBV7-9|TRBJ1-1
TGTGCCATCGGACAGGGAATGAACACTGAAGCTTTCTTT
CAIGQGMNTEAFF
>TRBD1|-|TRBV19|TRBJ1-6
TGTGCCACTGGGACAGGGGGAAATTCACCCCTCCACTTT
CATGTGGNSPLHF